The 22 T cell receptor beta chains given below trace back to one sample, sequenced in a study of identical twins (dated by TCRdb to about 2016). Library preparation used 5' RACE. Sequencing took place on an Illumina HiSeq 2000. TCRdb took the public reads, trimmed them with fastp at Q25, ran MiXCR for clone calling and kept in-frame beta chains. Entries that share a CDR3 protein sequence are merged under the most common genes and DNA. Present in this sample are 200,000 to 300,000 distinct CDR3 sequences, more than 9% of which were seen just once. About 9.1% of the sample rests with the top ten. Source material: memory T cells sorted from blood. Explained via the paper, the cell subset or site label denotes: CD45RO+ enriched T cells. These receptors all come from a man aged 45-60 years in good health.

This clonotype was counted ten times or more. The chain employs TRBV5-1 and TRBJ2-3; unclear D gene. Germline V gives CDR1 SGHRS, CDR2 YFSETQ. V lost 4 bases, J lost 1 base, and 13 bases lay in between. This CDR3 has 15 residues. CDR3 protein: CASSRAPYGTDTQYF. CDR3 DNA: TGCGCCAGCAGCCGGGCCCCTTACGGCACAGATACGCAGTATTTT. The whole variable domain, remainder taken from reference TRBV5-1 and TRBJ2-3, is KAGVTQTPRYLIKTRGQQVTLSCSPISGHRSVSWYQQTPGQGLQFLFEYFSETQRNKGNFPGRFSGRQFSNSRSEMNVSTLELGDSALYLCASSRAPYGTDTQYFGPGTRLTVL.

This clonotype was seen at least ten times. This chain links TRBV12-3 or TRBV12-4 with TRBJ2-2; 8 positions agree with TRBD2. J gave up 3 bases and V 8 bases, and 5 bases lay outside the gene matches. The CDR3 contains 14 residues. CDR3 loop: CASSAGGYTGELFF. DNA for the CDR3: TGTGCCAGCTCGGCGGGAGGCTACACCGGGGAGCTGTTTTTT.

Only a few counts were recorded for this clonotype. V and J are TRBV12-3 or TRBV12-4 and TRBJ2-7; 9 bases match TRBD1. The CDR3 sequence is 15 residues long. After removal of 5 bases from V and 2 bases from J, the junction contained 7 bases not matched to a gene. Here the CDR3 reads CASSPGGTGPYEQYF. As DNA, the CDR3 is TGTGCCAGCAGTCCAGGCGGGACAGGGCCCTACGAGCAGTACTTC.

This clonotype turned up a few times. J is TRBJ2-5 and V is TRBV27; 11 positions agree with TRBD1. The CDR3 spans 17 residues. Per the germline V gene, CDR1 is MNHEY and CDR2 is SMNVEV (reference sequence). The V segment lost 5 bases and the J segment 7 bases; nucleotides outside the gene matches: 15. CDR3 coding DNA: TGTGCCAGCAGTGCCCGGGACAGGGGGGGAGCCATCGCGACCCAGTACTTC. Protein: CASSARDRGGAIATQYF.

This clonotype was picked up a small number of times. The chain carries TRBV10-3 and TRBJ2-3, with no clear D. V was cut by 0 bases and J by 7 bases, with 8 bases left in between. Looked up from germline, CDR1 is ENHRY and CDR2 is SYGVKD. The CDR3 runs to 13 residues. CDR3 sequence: CAISESSSHTQYF. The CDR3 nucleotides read TGTGCCATCAGTGAGTCTTCTAGTCATACGCAGTATTTT.

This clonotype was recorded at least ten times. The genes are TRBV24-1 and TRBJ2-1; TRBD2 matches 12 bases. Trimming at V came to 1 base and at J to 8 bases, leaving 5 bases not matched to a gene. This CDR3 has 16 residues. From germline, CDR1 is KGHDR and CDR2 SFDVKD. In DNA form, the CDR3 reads TGTGCCACCAGTGATTTCGTGACTAGCGGGAGACATGAGCAGTTCTTC. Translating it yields CATSDFVTSGRHEQFF.

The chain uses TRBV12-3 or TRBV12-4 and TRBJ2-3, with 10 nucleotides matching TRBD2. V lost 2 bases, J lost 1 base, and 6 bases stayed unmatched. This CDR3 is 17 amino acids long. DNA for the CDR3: TGTGCCAGCAGTTTACTCCATCTAGCGGGGGGCACAGATACGCAGTATTTT. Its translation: CASSLLHLAGGTDTQYF.

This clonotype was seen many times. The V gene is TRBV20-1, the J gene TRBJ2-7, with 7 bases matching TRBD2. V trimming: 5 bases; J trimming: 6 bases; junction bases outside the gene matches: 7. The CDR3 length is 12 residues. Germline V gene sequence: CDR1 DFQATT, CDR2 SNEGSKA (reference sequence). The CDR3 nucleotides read TGCAGTGCTGGGGGACTAATCGGCGAGCAGTACTTC. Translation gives CSAGGLIGEQYF.

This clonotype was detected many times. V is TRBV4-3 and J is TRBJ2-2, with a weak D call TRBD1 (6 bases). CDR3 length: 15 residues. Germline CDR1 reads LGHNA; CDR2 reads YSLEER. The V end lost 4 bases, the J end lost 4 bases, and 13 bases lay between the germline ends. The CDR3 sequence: CASSPQTGTTGELFF. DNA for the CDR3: TGCGCCAGCAGCCCTCAAACAGGGACCACCGGGGAGCTGTTTTTT.

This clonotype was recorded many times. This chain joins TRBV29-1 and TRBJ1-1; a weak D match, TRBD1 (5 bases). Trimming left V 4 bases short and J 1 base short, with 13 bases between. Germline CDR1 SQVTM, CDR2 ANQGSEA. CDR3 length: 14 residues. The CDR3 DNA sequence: TGCAGCGTTGGCAGGGATAAGACGAACACTGAAGCTTTCTTT. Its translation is CSVGRDKTNTEAFF.

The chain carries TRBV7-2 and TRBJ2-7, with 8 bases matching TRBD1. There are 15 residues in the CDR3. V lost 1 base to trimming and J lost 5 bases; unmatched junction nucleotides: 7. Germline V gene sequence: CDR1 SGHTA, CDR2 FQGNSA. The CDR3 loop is CASSLGQGILNEQYF. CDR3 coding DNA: TGTGCCAGCAGCTTAGGACAGGGGATTCTCAACGAGCAGTACTTC.

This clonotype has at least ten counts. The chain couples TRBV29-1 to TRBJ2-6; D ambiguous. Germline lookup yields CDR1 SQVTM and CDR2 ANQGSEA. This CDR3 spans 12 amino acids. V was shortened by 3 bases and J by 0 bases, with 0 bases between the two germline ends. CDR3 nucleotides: TGCAGCGTTGACTCTGGGGCCAACGTCCTGACTTTC. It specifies CSVDSGANVLTF.

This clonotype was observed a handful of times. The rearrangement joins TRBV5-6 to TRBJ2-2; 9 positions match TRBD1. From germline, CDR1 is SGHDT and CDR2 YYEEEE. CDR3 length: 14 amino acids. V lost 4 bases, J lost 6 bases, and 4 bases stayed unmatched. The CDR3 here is CASSLRQGAGELFF. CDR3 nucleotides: TGTGCCAGCAGCCTAAGACAGGGGGCCGGGGAGCTGTTTTTT.

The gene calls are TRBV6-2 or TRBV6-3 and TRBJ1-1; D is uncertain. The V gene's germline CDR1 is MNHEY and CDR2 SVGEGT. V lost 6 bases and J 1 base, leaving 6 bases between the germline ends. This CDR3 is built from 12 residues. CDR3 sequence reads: CASRRPNTEAFF. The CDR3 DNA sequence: TGTGCCAGCAGGAGACCGAACACTGAAGCTTTCTTT.

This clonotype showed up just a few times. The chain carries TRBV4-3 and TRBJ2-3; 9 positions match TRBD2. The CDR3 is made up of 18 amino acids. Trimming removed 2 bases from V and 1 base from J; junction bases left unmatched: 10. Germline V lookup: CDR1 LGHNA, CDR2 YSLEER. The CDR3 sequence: CASSQSLAGNRGTDTQYF. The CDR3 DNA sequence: TGCGCCAGCAGCCAATCCCTAGCGGGAAACCGTGGCACAGATACGCAGTATTTT.

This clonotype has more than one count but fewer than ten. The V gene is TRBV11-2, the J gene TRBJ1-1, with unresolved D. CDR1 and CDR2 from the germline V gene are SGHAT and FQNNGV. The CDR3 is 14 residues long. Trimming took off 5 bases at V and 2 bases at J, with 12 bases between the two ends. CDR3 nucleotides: TGTGCCAGCAGCCTGGAGACTGGTAACACTGAAGCTTTCTTT. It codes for CASSLETGNTEAFF.

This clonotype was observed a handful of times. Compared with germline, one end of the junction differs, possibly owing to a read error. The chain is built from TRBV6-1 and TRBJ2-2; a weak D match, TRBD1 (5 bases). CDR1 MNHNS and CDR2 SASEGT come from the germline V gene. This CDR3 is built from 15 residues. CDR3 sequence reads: CASSEGQLNTGELFF. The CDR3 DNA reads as TGTGCCAGCAGCGAAGGACAATTGAACACCGGGGAGCTGTTTTTT.

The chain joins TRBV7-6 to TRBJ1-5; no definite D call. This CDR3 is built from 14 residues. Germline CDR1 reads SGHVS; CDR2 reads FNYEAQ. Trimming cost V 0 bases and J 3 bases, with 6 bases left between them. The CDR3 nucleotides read TGTGCCAGCAGCTTAGCCGGGGTCAATCAGCCCCAGCATTTT. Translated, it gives CASSLAGVNQPQHF.

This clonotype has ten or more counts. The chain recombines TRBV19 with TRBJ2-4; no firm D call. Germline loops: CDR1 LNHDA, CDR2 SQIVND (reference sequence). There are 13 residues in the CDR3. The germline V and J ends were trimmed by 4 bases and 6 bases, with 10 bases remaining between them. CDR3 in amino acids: CASSKTRGNIQYF. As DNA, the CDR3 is TGTGCCAGTAGTAAGACCCGTGGAAACATTCAGTACTTC. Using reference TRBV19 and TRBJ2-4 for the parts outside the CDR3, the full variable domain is DGGITQSPKYLFRKEGQNVTLSCEQNLNHDAMYWYRQDPGQGLRLIYYSQIVNDFQKGDIAEGYSVSREKKESFPLTVTSAQKNPTAFYLCASSKTRGNIQYFGAGTRLSVL.

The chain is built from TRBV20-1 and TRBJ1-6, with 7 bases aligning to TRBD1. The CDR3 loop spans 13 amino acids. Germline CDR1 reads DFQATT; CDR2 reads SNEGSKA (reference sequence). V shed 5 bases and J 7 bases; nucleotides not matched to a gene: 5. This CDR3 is CSARPQGNSPLHF. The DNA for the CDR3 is TGCAGTGCTCGACCACAGGGGAATTCACCCCTCCACTTT.

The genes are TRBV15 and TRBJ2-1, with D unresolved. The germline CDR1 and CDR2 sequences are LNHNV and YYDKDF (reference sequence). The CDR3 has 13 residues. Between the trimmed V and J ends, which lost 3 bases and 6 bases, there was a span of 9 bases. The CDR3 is CATSSSNPNEQFF. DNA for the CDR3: TGTGCCACCAGCAGTTCCAACCCCAATGAGCAGTTCTTC.

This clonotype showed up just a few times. CDR3 in DNA: TGCGCCAGCAGCTTGGGAACATGGGACCCATCGGGGGGCGAGCAGTACTTC. Amino acids: CASSLGTWDPSGGEQYF. V and J are TRBV5-1 and TRBJ2-7; 7 bases fit TRBD2. The J segment lost 6 bases and the V segment lost 0 bases, leaving 15 bases of the junction unmatched. Germline lookup yields CDR1 SGHRS and CDR2 YFSETQ. The CDR3 totals 17 residues.